This TCR beta chain was recovered during a study of T cell responses to AZD1222 COVID-19 vaccine. With respect to this clone: No antigen is known for it.

Points from the study as a whole: Repertoire samples came only from after the peak T cell response. White British ancestry dominated among donors, who included more females, and clonal diversity was possibly underestimated. With two AZD1222 doses given, Spike-specific TCR breadth and depth both rose.

This CDR3 is built from 14 residues. Profiling relied on immunoSEQ multiplex PCR, and the TCRdb table lists in-frame clones only, not all of them. Of roughly 180,000 clones in the sample, about nine tenths were seen once. V is TRBV7-5 and J is TRBJ1-2. TRBV7-5 is labeled a pseudogene. The source of this sequence is an adult who received the AZD1222 COVID-19 vaccine. The starting material was peripheral blood, obtained 28 days after the second AZD1222 dose. The CDR3 DNA sequence: TGTGCCAGAAGCTCACATAGGGACGACGGTAGCTACACCTTC. This codes for CARSSHRDDGSYTF.